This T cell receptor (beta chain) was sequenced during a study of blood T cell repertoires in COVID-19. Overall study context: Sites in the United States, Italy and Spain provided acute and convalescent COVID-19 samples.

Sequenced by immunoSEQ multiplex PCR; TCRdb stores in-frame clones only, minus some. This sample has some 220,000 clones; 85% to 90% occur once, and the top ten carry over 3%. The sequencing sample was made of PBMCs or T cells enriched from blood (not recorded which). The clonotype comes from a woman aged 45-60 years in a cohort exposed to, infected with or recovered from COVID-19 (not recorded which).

The CDR3 protein is CASNRLPLSADTQYF. The DNA for the CDR3 is TGTGCCAGTAACAGATTACCACTTAGCGCAGATACGCAGTATTTT. The chain carries TRBV27 and TRBJ2-3, with a possible D match to TRBD2 (5 bases). Germline CDR1 is MNHEY and CDR2 is SMNVEV (reference sequence). The CDR3 contains 15 residues. V was pared by 9 bases and J by 4 bases, with 20 bases between.